This T cell receptor beta chain was recovered during a study of early T cells in non-severe SARS-CoV-2 infection. In TCRdb, the 5' RACE reads were re-called with MiXCR into one record per CDR3 protein. The table includes 25,000 to 35,000 distinct CDR3 sequences, approximately 6% detected once. V was pared by 7 bases and J by 3 bases, with 7 bases between. Germline V gives CDR1 MNHEY, CDR2 SVGEGT. This CDR3 has 13 amino acids. This clonotype was observed many times. This chain uses TRBV6-2 or TRBV6-3 with TRBJ2-6; tentatively, D is TRBD1 (6 bases). Sequences were obtained from whole blood. The sequence derives from an adult who was a healthcare worker with PCR-confirmed SARS-CoV-2 infection or an uninfected control (not recorded which). The CDR3 bases are TGTGCCAGCAAGGGGGATGGGGCCAACGTCCTGACTTTC. It yields the protein CASKGDGANVLTF.